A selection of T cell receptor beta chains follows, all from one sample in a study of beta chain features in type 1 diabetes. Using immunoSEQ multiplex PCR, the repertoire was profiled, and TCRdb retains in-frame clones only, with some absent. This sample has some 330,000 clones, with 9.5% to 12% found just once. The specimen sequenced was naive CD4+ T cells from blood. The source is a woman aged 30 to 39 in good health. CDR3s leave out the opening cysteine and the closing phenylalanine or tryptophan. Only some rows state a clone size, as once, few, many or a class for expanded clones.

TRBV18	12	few	ASSPPQPLDEQY
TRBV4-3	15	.	ASSQDGPLAVYNEQF
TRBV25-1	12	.	ASSEYLTGAGQY
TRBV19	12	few	ASSTGMTRSEAF
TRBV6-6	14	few	AISGTGVSSSYEQY
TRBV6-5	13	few	ASTLQRTGAYEQY
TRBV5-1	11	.	ASSSTGNNEQF
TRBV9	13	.	ASSAGLAASYEQY
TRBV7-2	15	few	ASSLQRESSSTDTQY
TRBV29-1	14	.	SVEDLGAGVTDTQY
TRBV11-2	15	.	ASSLVMVRSGANVLT
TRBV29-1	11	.	SAGAGPNYGYT
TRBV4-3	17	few	ASSRTGWTSGTSTDTQY
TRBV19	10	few	ASRTGWTEAF
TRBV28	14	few	ASTSLGQGSREKLF
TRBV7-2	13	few	ASSLGIADTDTQY
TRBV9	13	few	ASSEQTGLGETQY
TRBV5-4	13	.	ASSLDGSWYNEQF
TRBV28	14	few	ASSLILAGVYNEQF
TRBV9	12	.	ASSVDSGAQPQH
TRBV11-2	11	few	ASSSQGDTEAF
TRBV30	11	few	AWSVAGKETQY
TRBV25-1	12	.	ASSDRDRVYEQY
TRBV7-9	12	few	ASSGQGGDYEQY
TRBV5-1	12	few	ASSLTGRDTEAF
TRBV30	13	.	AWGTGQGNLETQY